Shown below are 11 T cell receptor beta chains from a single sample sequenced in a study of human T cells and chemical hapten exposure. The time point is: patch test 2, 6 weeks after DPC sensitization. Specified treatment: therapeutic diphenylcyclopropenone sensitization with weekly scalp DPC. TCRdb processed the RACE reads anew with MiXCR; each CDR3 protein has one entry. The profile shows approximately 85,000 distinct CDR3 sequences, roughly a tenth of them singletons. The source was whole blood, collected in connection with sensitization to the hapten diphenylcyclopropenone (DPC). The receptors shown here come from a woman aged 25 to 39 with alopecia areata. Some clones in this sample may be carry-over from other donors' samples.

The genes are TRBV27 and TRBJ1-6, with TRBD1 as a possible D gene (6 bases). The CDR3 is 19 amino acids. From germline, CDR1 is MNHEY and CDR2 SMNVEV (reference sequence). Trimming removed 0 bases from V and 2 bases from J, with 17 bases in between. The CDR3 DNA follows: TGTGCCAGCAGTTTATCAAGGGGGACTAGAGGCCCCTATAATTCACCCCTCCACTTT. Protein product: CASSLSRGTRGPYNSPLHF.

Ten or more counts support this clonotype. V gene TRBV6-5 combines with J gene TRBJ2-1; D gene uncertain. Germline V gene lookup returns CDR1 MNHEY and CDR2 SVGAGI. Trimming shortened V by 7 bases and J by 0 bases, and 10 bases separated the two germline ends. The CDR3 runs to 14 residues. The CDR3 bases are TGTGCCAGCACCAGCCGTAGCTCCTACAATGAGCAGTTCTTC. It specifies CASTSRSSYNEQFF.

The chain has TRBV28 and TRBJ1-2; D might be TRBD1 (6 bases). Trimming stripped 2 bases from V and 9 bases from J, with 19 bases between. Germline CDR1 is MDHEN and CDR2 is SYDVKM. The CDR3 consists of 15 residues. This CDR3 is CASSLGAGTYRSYTF. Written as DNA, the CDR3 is TGTGCCAGCAGTTTAGGTGCCGGGACATATAGGAGCTACACCTTC.

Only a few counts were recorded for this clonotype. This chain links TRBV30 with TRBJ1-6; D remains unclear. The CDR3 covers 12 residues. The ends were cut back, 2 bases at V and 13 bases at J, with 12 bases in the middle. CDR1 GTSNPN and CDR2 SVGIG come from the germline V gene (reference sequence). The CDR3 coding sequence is TGTGCCTGGAGTTCAGAGGGCACCCCCCTCCACTTT. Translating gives CAWSSEGTPLHF.

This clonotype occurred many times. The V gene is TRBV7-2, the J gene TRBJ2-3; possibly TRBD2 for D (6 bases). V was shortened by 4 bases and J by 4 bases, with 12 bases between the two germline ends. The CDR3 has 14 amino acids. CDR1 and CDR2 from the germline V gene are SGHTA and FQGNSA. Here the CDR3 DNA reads TGTGCCAGCAGCTCAACTAGCCGGGCAGATACGCAGTATTTT. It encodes CASSSTSRADTQYF.

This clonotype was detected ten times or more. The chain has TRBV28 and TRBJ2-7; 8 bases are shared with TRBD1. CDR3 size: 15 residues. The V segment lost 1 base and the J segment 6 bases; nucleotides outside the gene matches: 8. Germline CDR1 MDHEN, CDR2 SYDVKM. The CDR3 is CASSLFGTGVTEQYF. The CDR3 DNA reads TGTGCCAGCAGTTTATTCGGGACAGGAGTTACCGAGCAGTACTTC. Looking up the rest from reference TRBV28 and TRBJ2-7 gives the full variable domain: DVKVTQSSRYLVKRTGEKVFLECVQDMDHENMFWYRQDPGLGLRLIYFSYDVKMKEKGDIPEGYSVSREKKERFSLILESASTNQTSMYLCASSLFGTGVTEQYFGPGTRLTVT.

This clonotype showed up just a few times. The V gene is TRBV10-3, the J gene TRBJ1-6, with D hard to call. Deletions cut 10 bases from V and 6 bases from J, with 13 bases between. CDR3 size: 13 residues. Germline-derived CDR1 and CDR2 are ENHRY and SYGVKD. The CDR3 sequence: CATGVGLNSPLHF. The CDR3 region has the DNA TGTGCCACCGGCGTTGGCCTTAATTCACCCCTCCACTTT.

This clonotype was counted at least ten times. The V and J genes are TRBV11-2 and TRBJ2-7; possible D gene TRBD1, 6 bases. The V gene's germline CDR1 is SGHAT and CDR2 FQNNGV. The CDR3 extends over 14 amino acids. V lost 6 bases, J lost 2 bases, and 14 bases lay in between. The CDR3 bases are TGTGCCAGCAGTTCCCGACAGGAGGCCTACGAGCAGTACTTC. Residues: CASSSRQEAYEQYF.

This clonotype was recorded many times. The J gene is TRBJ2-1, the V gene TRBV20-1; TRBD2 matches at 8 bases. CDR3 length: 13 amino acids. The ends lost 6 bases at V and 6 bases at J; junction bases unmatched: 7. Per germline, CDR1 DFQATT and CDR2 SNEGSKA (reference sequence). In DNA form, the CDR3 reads TGCAGTGCCATAGCGGGGAGCCGCAATGAGCAGTTCTTC. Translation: CSAIAGSRNEQFF.

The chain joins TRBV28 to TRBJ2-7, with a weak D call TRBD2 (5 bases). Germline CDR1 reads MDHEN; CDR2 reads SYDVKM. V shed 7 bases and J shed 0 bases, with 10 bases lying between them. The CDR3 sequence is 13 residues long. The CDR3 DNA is TGTGCCAGCATGAGGGTAAGCTCCTACGAGCAGTACTTC. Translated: CASMRVSSYEQYF.

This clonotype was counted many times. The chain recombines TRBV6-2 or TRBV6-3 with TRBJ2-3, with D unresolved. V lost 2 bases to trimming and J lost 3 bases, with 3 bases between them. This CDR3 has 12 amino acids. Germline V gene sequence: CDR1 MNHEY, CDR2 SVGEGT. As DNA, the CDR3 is TGTGCCAGCAGTTACCCAACAGATACGCAGTATTTT. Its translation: CASSYPTDTQYF.